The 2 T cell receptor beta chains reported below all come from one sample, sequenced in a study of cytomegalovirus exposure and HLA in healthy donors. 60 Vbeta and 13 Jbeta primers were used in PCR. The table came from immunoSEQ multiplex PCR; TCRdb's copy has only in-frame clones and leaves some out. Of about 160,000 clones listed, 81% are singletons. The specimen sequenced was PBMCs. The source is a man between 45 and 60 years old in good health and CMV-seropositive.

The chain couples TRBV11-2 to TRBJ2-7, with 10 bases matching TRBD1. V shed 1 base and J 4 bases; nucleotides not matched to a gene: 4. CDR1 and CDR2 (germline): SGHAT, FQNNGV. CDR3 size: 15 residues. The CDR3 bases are TGTGCCAGCAGCTTAGCGGGGACAGGGGTGTACGAGCAGTACTTC. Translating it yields CASSLAGTGVYEQYF.

As DNA, the CDR3 is TGTGCCTGGGCTAGCGGGAGGGCCGTCGATGAGCAGTTCTTC. Its protein is CAWASGRAVDEQFF. The V call is TRBV30, the J call TRBJ2-1, with 12 positions matching TRBD2. The V gene's germline CDR1 is GTSNPN and CDR2 SVGIG (reference sequence). This CDR3 contains 14 residues. The J segment lost 8 bases and the V segment lost 5 bases, leaving 7 bases of the junction unmatched.